These 14 T cell receptor beta chains were sequenced from one sample in a study of T cell responses to AZD1222 COVID-19 vaccine. Clones were sequenced by immunoSEQ multiplex PCR, and TCRdb holds only the in-frame ones, with some missing. The sample has 95,000 to 110,000 clones; 90% are singletons. Here the sequenced sample was peripheral blood, taken on day 0 of AZD1222 vaccination. The receptors originated from an adult in good health.

V gene TRBV14 combines with J gene TRBJ2-3; D is unresolved. V dropped 1 base and J dropped 1 base, with 12 bases sitting between them. Germline values: CDR1 SGHDN, CDR2 FVKESK. The CDR3 consists of 16 residues. CDR3 bases: TGTGCCAGCAGCCAAGGACTGGACCTTCGCACAGATACGCAGTATTTT. Translated: CASSQGLDLRTDTQYF.

The V and J genes are TRBV30 and TRBJ1-4; D is possibly TRBD1 (6 bases). The germline CDR1 and CDR2 sequences are GTSNPN and SVGIG (reference sequence). CDR3 length: 12 amino acids. The CDR3 bases are TGTGCGATCGGACAGCCATGGGGATGGCTGTTTTTT. Protein: CAIGQPWGWLFF.

DNA for the CDR3: TGTGCCAGCAGCTACCGGCTGAACACCGGGGAGCTGTTTTTT. Translating gives CASSYRLNTGELFF. The chain has TRBV6-5 and TRBJ2-2; D is unresolved. Germline CDR1 is MNHEY and CDR2 is SVGAGI. V lost 6 bases to trimming and J lost 1 base, with 9 bases between them. This CDR3 is built from 14 residues.

This clone appeared a few times. The chain recombines TRBV19 with TRBJ1-4; D call uncertain. CDR1 is LNHDA and CDR2 is SQIVND in the germline V gene (reference sequence). The V end lost 1 base, the J end lost 0 bases, and 6 bases lay between the germline ends. The CDR3 has 15 residues. CDR3 amino acids: CASSIVRATNEKLFF. The CDR3, as DNA: TGTGCCAGTAGTATAGTAAGAGCAACTAATGAAAAACTGTTTTTT.

The chain links TRBV30 to TRBJ1-4; possibly TRBD1 for D (6 bases). Trimming pared 1 base from V and 0 bases from J, leaving 15 bases between. Germline CDR1 reads GTSNPN; CDR2 reads SVGIG (reference sequence). CDR3 length equals 17 residues. CDR3 sequence (DNA): TGTGCCTGGAGTGCCCCAGGGGAATCTCCAACTAATGAAAAACTGTTTTTT. Its translation: CAWSAPGESPTNEKLFF.

The gene calls are TRBV7-6 and TRBJ2-1, with 12 bases that match TRBD2. Germline CDR1 reads SGHVS; CDR2 reads FNYEAQ. V trimming: 4 bases; J trimming: 4 bases; junction bases outside the gene matches: 2. The CDR3 loop spans 15 amino acids. CDR3 amino acids: CASSWTSGEYNEQFF. DNA for the CDR3: TGTGCCAGCAGCTGGACTAGCGGGGAATACAATGAGCAGTTCTTC.

The chain is built from TRBV3-1 (or the pseudogene TRBV3-2) and TRBJ1-3; D is possibly TRBD1 (6 bases). Trimming took off 1 base at V and 4 bases at J, with 17 bases between the two ends. The length of the CDR3 is 17 residues. CDR1 and CDR2 from the germline V gene are LGHDT and YNNKEL (reference sequence). The CDR3 spells CASSQGRRATGGNTIYF. The DNA of the CDR3 is TGTGCCAGCAGCCAAGGCAGGCGGGCAACAGGGGGAAACACCATATATTTT.

The rearrangement uses TRBV4-1 and TRBJ2-3, with no clear D. Germline loops: CDR1 MGHRA, CDR2 YSYEKL. This CDR3 spans 16 amino acids. V lost 0 bases to trimming and J lost 0 bases, with 10 bases between them. The CDR3 coding sequence is TGCGCCAGCAGCCAAGAAGACCCGAGTAGCACAGATACGCAGTATTTT. Residues: CASSQEDPSSTDTQYF.

The chain joins TRBV7-3 to TRBJ1-2, with D perhaps TRBD1 (5 bases). CDR1 is SGHTA, CDR2 FQGTGA, per germline. This CDR3 spans 14 amino acids. V lost 5 bases, J lost 5 bases, and 15 bases lay in between. CDR3 protein: CASSLGGTTYGYTF. CDR3 DNA sequence: TGTGCCAGCAGCCTGGGGGGGACTACTTATGGCTACACCTTC.

The chain is built from TRBV19 and TRBJ1-2, with a tentative D call TRBD1 (6 bases). The CDR3 sequence is 13 residues long. Germline V gene sequence: CDR1 LNHDA, CDR2 SQIVND (reference sequence). Trimming removed 7 bases at V and 2 bases at J, with 11 bases between. The CDR3 DNA follows: TGTGCCAGTAACGGGGGGCGAAACTATGGCTACACCTTC. Translated: CASNGGRNYGYTF.

The V gene is TRBV19, the J gene TRBJ2-7; TRBD2 matches 7 bases. Germline V gene data show CDR1 as LNHDA and CDR2 as SQIVND (reference sequence). The V segment lost 5 bases and the J segment 4 bases; nucleotides outside the gene matches: 5. The length of the CDR3 is 13 residues. CDR3 bases: TGTGCCAGTAGTCCGACCGGGGGGTACGAGCAGTACTTC. Protein product: CASSPTGGYEQYF. The whole variable domain, filled in from reference TRBV19 and TRBJ2-7, reads DGGITQSPKYLFRKEGQNVTLSCEQNLNHDAMYWYRQDPGQGLRLIYYSQIVNDFQKGDIAEGYSVSREKKESFPLTVTSAQKNPTAFYLCASSPTGGYEQYFGPGTRLTVT.

The V and J genes are TRBV7-8 and TRBJ1-6; no clear D gene. V was pared by 0 bases and J by 8 bases, with 14 bases between. Germline V gene lookup returns CDR1 SGHVS and CDR2 FQNEAQ. This CDR3 has 16 residues. The CDR3 reads CASSLARLGLDSPLHF. The CDR3 coding sequence is TGTGCCAGCAGCTTAGCGCGATTGGGTTTGGATTCACCCCTCCACTTT. Looking up the rest from reference TRBV7-8 and TRBJ1-6 gives the full variable domain: GAGVSQSPRYKVAKRGQDVALRCDPISGHVSLFWYQQALGQGPEFLTYFQNEAQLDKSGLPSDRFFAERPEGSVSTLKIQRTQQEDSAVYLCASSLARLGLDSPLHFGNGTRLTVT.

The chain links TRBV9 to TRBJ1-6, with D possibly being TRBD1 (5 bases). This CDR3 region has 15 residues. The germline V gene encodes CDR1 SGDLS and CDR2 YYNGEE. Deletions cut 2 bases from V and 4 bases from J, with 10 bases between. The CDR3, as DNA: TGTGCCAGCAGCGTGGGGGAGGCTTATAATTCACCCCTCCACTTT. Protein sequence: CASSVGEAYNSPLHF.

This clone has a single count. The V call is TRBV13, the J call TRBJ1-1, with D perhaps TRBD1 (6 bases). The germline V gene encodes CDR1 PRHDT and CDR2 FYEKMQ (reference sequence). V lost 5 bases and J 10 bases, leaving 17 bases between the germline ends. This CDR3 is 13 amino acids long. The CDR3 DNA reads as TGTGCCAGCAGCCCTCCGGGGGGGCGGACAGCTTTCTTT. The encoded protein is CASSPPGGRTAFF.